These 31 T cell receptor beta chains were sequenced from one sample in a study of cytomegalovirus exposure and HLA in healthy donors (TCRdb year 2017). The receptor library was made with the immunoSEQ multiplex PCR assay. For the multiplex PCR, a mixture combining 60 forward primers for TCR Vbeta segments and 13 reverse primers for TCR Jbeta segments was used. TCRdb provides this immuneACCESS table in a form limited to in-frame rearrangements. Some clones are lacking; in checked studies, under half of them reflect an unresolved V gene, and why the rest are absent is not known. Present in this sample are 100,000 to 120,000 clones, roughly 86% of which were seen just once. The top ten hold around 2% of the sample. Material: PBMCs. The receptors here all came from a man in his forties in good health and CMV-seronegative.

The chain uses TRBV7-2 and TRBJ1-2; 7 bases map to TRBD1. From germline, CDR1 is SGHTA and CDR2 FQGNSA. The CDR3 has 12 amino acids. With V trimmed by 5 bases and J by 6 bases, 3 bases remained unmatched. The DNA of the CDR3 is TGTGCCAGCAGCCGGACAGGTGATGGCTACACCTTC. This gives the protein CASSRTGDGYTF. The full variable domain, completed using reference TRBV7-2 and TRBJ1-2, is GAGVSQSPSNKVTEKGKDVELRCDPISGHTALYWYRQSLGQGLEFLIYFQGNSAPDKSGLPSDRFSAERTGGSVSTLTIQRTQQEDSAVYLCASSRTGDGYTFGSGTRLTVV.

The chain is built from TRBV2 and TRBJ1-1; no clear D gene. The germline V gene encodes CDR1 SNHLY and CDR2 FYNNEI. The CDR3 has 11 residues. V gave up 10 bases and J gave up 11 bases, with 17 bases separating them. CDR3 nucleotide sequence: TGTGCCACTAGGTCCAGTCTCGGGGCTTTCTTT. Amino acids: CATRSSLGAFF.

The chain carries TRBV4-2 and TRBJ1-2, with 7 nucleotides matching TRBD1. The CDR3 runs to 17 residues. Germline V gives CDR1 LGHNA, CDR2 YNFKEQ. Trimming removed 0 bases from V and 7 bases from J; junction bases left unmatched: 14. DNA of the CDR3: TGTGCCAGCAGCCAAGATGGGAGACAGGGTACGAGGGGTGGCTACACCTTC. Protein: CASSQDGRQGTRGGYTF.

This chain joins TRBV7-2 and TRBJ2-1, with 7 positions matching TRBD1. Germline V gene sequence: CDR1 SGHTA, CDR2 FQGNSA. The V segment lost 5 bases and the J segment 4 bases; nucleotides outside the gene matches: 8. This CDR3 comprises 15 residues. Here the CDR3 reads CASSGRSGGYNEQFF. The CDR3 bases are TGTGCCAGCAGCGGACGGTCAGGGGGTTACAATGAGCAGTTCTTC.

V and J are TRBV6-5 and TRBJ2-5; 10 bases match TRBD1. The CDR3 is made up of 13 amino acids. The germline V gene encodes CDR1 MNHEY and CDR2 SVGAGI. The V segment lost 5 bases and the J segment 7 bases; nucleotides outside the gene matches: 4. Written as DNA, the CDR3 is TGTGCCAGCAGTCCTGGACAGGGGGGGACCCAGTACTTC. Protein product: CASSPGQGGTQYF.

The rearrangement uses TRBV27 and TRBJ2-3; D uncertain. Trimming took off 4 bases at V and 0 bases at J, with 11 bases between the two ends. CDR1 is MNHEY, CDR2 SMNVEV, per germline (reference sequence). There are 15 residues in the CDR3. The CDR3 DNA reads as TGTGCCAGCAGTTATGCCCCTACTAGCACAGATACGCAGTATTTT. This sequence encodes CASSYAPTSTDTQYF.

The chain links TRBV25-1 to TRBJ1-1; D gene ambiguous. V was trimmed by 3 bases and J by 7 bases, leaving 9 bases between them. Germline V CDR1 and CDR2: MGHDK, SYGVNS. The CDR3 has 12 residues. This chain's CDR3 is CASSDPDLEAFF. Written as DNA, the CDR3 is TGTGCCAGCAGTGATCCAGATCTTGAAGCTTTCTTT.

The CDR3 DNA is TGTGCCAGCAGCTCCCCGGGACAGTCAAACACCGGGGAGCTGTTTTTT. This sequence encodes CASSSPGQSNTGELFF. The chain uses TRBV5-4 and TRBJ2-2; TRBD1 matches at 7 bases. CDR1 is SGHNT, CDR2 YYREEE, per germline (reference sequence). The ends lost 3 bases at V and 2 bases at J; junction bases unmatched: 7. The CDR3 spans 16 residues.

V and J are TRBV9 and TRBJ2-7, with D perhaps TRBD2 (6 bases). V was trimmed by 0 bases and J by 7 bases, leaving 11 bases between them. This CDR3 has 13 residues. CDR1 is SGDLS and CDR2 is YYNGEE in the germline V gene. The CDR3 is CASSVGGAGEQYF. In DNA form, the CDR3 reads TGTGCCAGCAGCGTAGGCGGGGCGGGGGAGCAGTACTTC.

This clone has more than one count but fewer than ten. The chain links TRBV6-1 to TRBJ1-4, with D maybe TRBD1 (6 bases). The V gene's germline CDR1 is MNHNS and CDR2 SASEGT. The CDR3 length is 13 residues. Trimming took 3 bases from V and 7 from J, leaving 9 bases between them. CDR3 in DNA: TGTGCCAGCAGTGATTCAGGGGTTGAAAAACTGTTTTTT. This sequence encodes CASSDSGVEKLFF.

The chain carries TRBV29-1 and TRBJ1-5; D may be TRBD1 (5 bases). Germline CDR1 SQVTM, CDR2 ANQGSEA. This CDR3 has 14 amino acids. The V end was cut by 7 bases, the J end by 6 bases, with 19 bases between. The CDR3 DNA sequence: TGCAGCGCTCGCGAGTCAGGGTTGGGTCAGCCCCAGCATTTT. It translates to CSARESGLGQPQHF.

The J gene is TRBJ2-3, the V gene TRBV27, with TRBD2 identical over 8 bases. The CDR3 consists of 15 residues. V shed 2 bases and J 0 bases; nucleotides not matched to a gene: 1. CDR1 and CDR2 from the germline V gene are MNHEY and SMNVEV (reference sequence). CDR3 coding DNA: TGTGCCAGCAGTTTACGGGGGGGCAGCACAGATACGCAGTATTTT. This gives the protein CASSLRGGSTDTQYF.

Only one count was recorded for this clone. CDR3 protein: CASSREWSQPYEQYF. As DNA, the CDR3 is TGTGCCAGCAGCCGGGAATGGAGTCAACCCTACGAGCAGTACTTC. V usage is TRBV5-5 and J usage is TRBJ2-7, with a possible D match to TRBD2 (5 bases). Germline V gives CDR1 SGHKS, CDR2 YYEKEE (reference sequence). The CDR3 totals 15 residues. V was trimmed by 4 bases and J by 2 bases, leaving 16 bases between them.

The V gene is TRBV19, the J gene TRBJ1-1; TRBD1 is a possible D gene (6 bases). The length of the CDR3 is 13 residues. The V gene lost 6 bases and the J gene lost 4 bases, with 12 bases spanning the gap. Germline V gene data show CDR1 as LNHDA and CDR2 as SQIVND (reference sequence). The CDR3 DNA sequence: TGTGCCAGTAGCCGGGGACACACCACTGAAGCTTTCTTT. It codes for CASSRGHTTEAFF.

Only a few counts were recorded for this clone. The rearrangement joins TRBV30 to TRBJ1-1; TRBD1 aligns across 8 bases. The V and J ends lost 2 bases and 6 bases, in that order; junction bases with no gene match: 14. Germline V lookup: CDR1 GTSNPN, CDR2 SVGIG (reference sequence). CDR3 size: 16 residues. CDR3 nucleotides: TGTGCCTGGAGTCAACCTGGGCGGGACAGGAGCCCTGAAGCTTTCTTT. As protein: CAWSQPGRDRSPEAFF.

V usage is TRBV7-6 and J usage is TRBJ1-1; D not certain. CDR1 is SGHVS, CDR2 FNYEAQ, per germline. CDR3 length: 13 amino acids. Deletions cut 5 bases from V and 1 base from J, with 8 bases between. CDR3 residues: CASSRGRNTEAFF. The CDR3 region has the DNA TGTGCCAGCAGCCGAGGAAGGAACACTGAAGCTTTCTTT.

The rearrangement joins TRBV6-1 to TRBJ1-2, with no clear D. Trimming took 3 bases from V and 1 from J, leaving 3 bases between them. This CDR3 is 12 amino acids long. Germline V gene lookup returns CDR1 MNHNS and CDR2 SASEGT. The CDR3 reads CASSDGNYGYTF. For the CDR3, the DNA is TGTGCCAGCAGTGACGGTAACTATGGCTACACCTTC.

The CDR3 loop reads CASSYLQGPLEQYF. The CDR3 coding sequence is TGTGCCAGCAGCTACCTACAGGGGCCTCTCGAGCAGTACTTC. The rearrangement uses TRBV28 and TRBJ2-7; 7 positions match TRBD1. This CDR3 is built from 14 residues. Germline V CDR1 and CDR2: MDHEN, SYDVKM. V lost 6 bases, J lost 6 bases, and 11 bases stayed unmatched.

This clone was observed once. The rearrangement links TRBV5-1 to TRBJ2-3, with no clear D. The germline V and J ends were trimmed by 0 bases and 4 bases, with 15 bases remaining between them. The CDR3 sequence is 16 residues long. CDR1 and CDR2 from the germline V gene are SGHRS and YFSETQ. The CDR3 protein is CASSLALSLGPDTQYF. The CDR3 DNA sequence: TGCGCCAGCAGCTTGGCCCTTAGTTTGGGCCCAGATACGCAGTATTTT.

The J gene is TRBJ2-3, the V gene TRBV9; the match to TRBD1 covers 7 bases. The V gene's germline CDR1 is SGDLS and CDR2 YYNGEE. The CDR3 runs 15 residues. The junction had 9 bases not matched to a gene; V was cut back by 4 bases and J by 4 bases. CDR3 nucleotides: TGTGCCAGCAGCTCCTCGACAGGGCGGGCAGATACGCAGTATTTT. It encodes CASSSSTGRADTQYF.

The count of this clone is one. V usage is TRBV6-1 and J usage is TRBJ1-5; tentatively, D is TRBD1 (5 bases). With 2 bases removed from V and 6 bases from J, the gap between germline ends came to 17 bases. This CDR3 contains 16 residues. Germline V gene data show CDR1 as MNHNS and CDR2 as SASEGT. The CDR3 DNA reads as TGTGCCAGCAGTGAATATGCGCGCAGGGATTTTCAGCCCCAGCATTTT. Amino acids: CASSEYARRDFQPQHF.

V is TRBV5-1 and J is TRBJ1-1; D possibly corresponds to TRBD1 (5 bases). Germline V lookup: CDR1 SGHRS, CDR2 YFSETQ. V gave up 3 bases and J gave up 7 bases, with 16 bases separating them. The CDR3 length is 14 residues. The CDR3 bases are TGCGCCAGCAGCTACCTAGATGGGGCCGGTGAAGCTTTCTTT. Translating gives CASSYLDGAGEAFF.

The chain recombines TRBV5-1 with TRBJ2-7; D is perhaps TRBD1 (5 bases). CDR3 length equals 14 residues. V lost 2 bases to trimming and J lost 2 bases, with 11 bases between them. Germline loops: CDR1 SGHRS, CDR2 YFSETQ. CDR3 in DNA: TGCGCCAGCAGCTTTGGGGCCATGCCCTACGAGCAGTACTTC. Protein sequence: CASSFGAMPYEQYF.

This clone appeared once. J is TRBJ2-1 and V is TRBV9, with 7 bases matching TRBD1. This CDR3 has 16 residues. Germline CDR1 and CDR2: SGDLS and YYNGEE. Trimming took 4 bases from V and 2 from J; bases not matched to a gene: 9. The CDR3 sequence is CASSPQGDPTYNEQFF. The CDR3 DNA sequence: TGTGCCAGCAGCCCCCAGGGGGACCCAACCTACAATGAGCAGTTCTTC.

This CDR3 is CASSRGQGVSYEQYF. As DNA, the CDR3 is TGCGCCAGCTCCCGAGGGCAGGGGGTCTCCTACGAGCAGTACTTC. The V and J genes are TRBV5-1 and TRBJ2-7, with 7 bases aligning to TRBD1. The CDR3 totals 15 residues. Germline loops: CDR1 SGHRS, CDR2 YFSETQ. With V trimmed by 7 bases and J by 0 bases, 10 bases remained unmatched.

This chain joins TRBV5-1 and TRBJ2-1, with TRBD2 identical over 9 bases. After removal of 0 bases from V and 7 bases from J, the junction contained 8 bases not matched to a gene. This CDR3 contains 16 residues. CDR1 is SGHRS, CDR2 YFSETQ, per germline. The CDR3 coding sequence is TGCGCCAGCAGCTTGGCCGGGGGTAGCGGGGGTAATGAGCAGTTCTTC. Translated: CASSLAGGSGGNEQFF.

The chain employs TRBV28 and TRBJ2-1, with D unresolved. CDR1 MDHEN and CDR2 SYDVKM come from the germline V gene. The ends were cut back, 7 bases at V and 8 bases at J, with 15 bases in the middle. This CDR3 comprises 13 residues. The CDR3 DNA follows: TGTGCCAGCATTCGACCCCGCAGCGATGAGCAGTTCTTC. Translated: CASIRPRSDEQFF. Combining the CDR3 with reference TRBV28 and TRBJ2-1 gives the whole variable domain DVKVTQSSRYLVKRTGEKVFLECVQDMDHENMFWYRQDPGLGLRLIYFSYDVKMKEKGDIPEGYSVSREKKERFSLILESASTNQTSMYLCASIRPRSDEQFFGPGTRLTVL.

In this sample, this clone turned up once. The rearrangement uses TRBV6-5 and TRBJ1-2, with 9 bases aligning to TRBD1. V lost 6 bases and J lost 5; bases outside the gene matches: 4. This CDR3 is built from 13 residues. Germline loops: CDR1 MNHEY, CDR2 SVGAGI. This CDR3 is CASRQGQGYGYTF. The CDR3 nucleotides are TGTGCCAGCAGACAGGGACAGGGTTATGGCTACACCTTC.

This clone has only one observation. The V and J genes are TRBV27 and TRBJ1-6, with D possibly matching TRBD1 (6 bases). CDR1 is MNHEY and CDR2 is SMNVEV in the germline V gene (reference sequence). The CDR3 sequence is 16 residues long. Trimming stripped 2 bases from V and 6 bases from J, with 14 bases between. For the CDR3, the DNA is TGTGCCAGCAGTTTAGGACCCTCAGGGGTTAATTCACCCCTCCACTTT. This gives the protein CASSLGPSGVNSPLHF.

The rearrangement uses TRBV7-8 and TRBJ2-7, with 9 bases identical to TRBD1. The CDR3 contains 16 residues. The germline V gene has CDR1 SGHVS and CDR2 FQNEAQ. After removal of 1 base from V and 6 bases from J, the junction contained 10 bases not matched to a gene. The CDR3 here is CASSLDSGTGTGEQYF. For the CDR3, the DNA is TGTGCCAGCAGCTTAGACTCGGGGACAGGGACCGGCGAGCAGTACTTC.

This clone has just a few counts. The genes are TRBV6-1 and TRBJ1-3; D is perhaps TRBD1 (5 bases). The V end lost 1 base, the J end lost 4 bases, and 14 bases lay between the germline ends. Germline V gives CDR1 MNHNS, CDR2 SASEGT. This CDR3 is built from 16 residues. CDR3 sequence reads: CASSEGGIRPGNTIYF. The DNA for the CDR3 is TGTGCCAGCAGTGAAGGGGGCATCAGACCCGGAAACACCATATATTTT.